The sequence of this T cell receptor (beta chain) was determined in a study of Ad26.COV2.S vaccination and SARS-CoV-2 variants. Overall study results and limits: Spike-specific responses of CD8+ and CD4+ T cells were reported to display substantial breadth after vaccination. People given the vaccine had a wider spike-specific TCR breadth than placebo recipients did. Non-spike TCR breadth did not differ much between vaccine and placebo recipients.

The J segment lost 5 bases and the V segment lost 5 bases, leaving 8 bases of the junction unmatched. CDR3 size: 15 residues. CDR1 is KGHSH, CDR2 LQKENI, per germline. With regard to this clone: The antigen is unknown.

Libraries were prepared by immunoSEQ multiplex PCR; TCRdb keeps only in-frame clonotypes and omits some of them. Among approximately 400,000 clones listed, 92% were seen once. This sequence was found in a human donor who had recovered from COVID-19. The specimen comprised peripheral blood, sampled after recovery from COVID-19. The gene calls are TRBV18 and TRBJ1-2; TRBD1 agrees at 10 bases. As DNA, the CDR3 is TGTGCCAGCTCATTTGGACAGGGGGTAGAGTATGGCTACACCTTC. Protein product: CASSFGQGVEYGYTF.